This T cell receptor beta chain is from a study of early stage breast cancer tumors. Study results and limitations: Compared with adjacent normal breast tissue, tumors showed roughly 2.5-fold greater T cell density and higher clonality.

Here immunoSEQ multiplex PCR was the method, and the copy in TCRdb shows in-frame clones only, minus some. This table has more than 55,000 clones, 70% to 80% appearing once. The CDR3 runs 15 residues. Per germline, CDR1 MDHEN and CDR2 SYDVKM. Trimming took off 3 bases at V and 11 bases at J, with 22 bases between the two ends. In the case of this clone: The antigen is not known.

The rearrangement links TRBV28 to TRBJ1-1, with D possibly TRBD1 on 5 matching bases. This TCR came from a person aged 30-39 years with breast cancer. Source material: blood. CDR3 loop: CASSFLKIRASEAFF. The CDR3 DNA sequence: TGTGCCAGCAGTTTCCTAAAGATCAGGGCCTCAGAGGCTTTCTTT. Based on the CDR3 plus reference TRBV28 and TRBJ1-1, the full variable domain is DVKVTQSSRYLVKRTGEKVFLECVQDMDHENMFWYRQDPGLGLRLIYFSYDVKMKEKGDIPEGYSVSREKKERFSLILESASTNQTSMYLCASSFLKIRASEAFFGQGTRLTVV.